This T cell receptor (beta chain) was sequenced in a study of CXCR3-negative and CXCR3-positive naive CD8 T cells. Across the study: Each library gave roughly 1.4 +/- 0.3 million of approximately 130 million TRB reads.

CDR1 and CDR2 from the germline V gene are MNHEY and SVGAGI. This CDR3 has 12 amino acids. About this clonotype itself: Its antigen is still unknown.

Findings and limits, study-wide: Diversity proved comparably high across both naive subsets and much lower in memory CD8+ cells. Both naive subsets, CXCR3-negative and CXCR3-positive, displayed similar TRBV-TRBJ usage, unlike memory cells.

The TRB libraries of cDNA were built by UMI-labeled 5' RACE. Using the 5' RACE reads, TCRdb records one entry per CDR3 protein without DNA. Listed are roughly 29,000 distinct CDR3 sequences; 9.5% to 13% falls within the top ten. The TCR sequence derives from a human donor in good health. Some clones in this sample may be carry-over from other donors' samples. Sequencing was performed on memory CD8+ T cells from blood. The chain employs TRBV6-5 and TRBJ2-7; with no DNA, the TCRdb D assignment of TRBD1 cannot be verified. The CDR3 loop reads CATLDRAYEQYF.